This T cell receptor (beta chain) was sequenced in a study of blood T cell repertoires in COVID-19. Study at large: The origin of the acute and convalescent COVID-19 samples was the United States, Italy and Spain. T cells, B-cell-depleted T cells, or PBMCs provided the cDNA or gDNA that served as material.

Authors' processing steps: Quantification of nucleated cells was approximated via reference gene primer amplification. Profiled with immunoSEQ multiplex PCR; TCRdb holds only in-frame clones, not every one. That table supplies the V and J calls and clone size; D and trimming were determined from the DNA. The table shows over 200,000 clones, with around 85% occurring only once. The sequenced sample consisted of peripheral blood. The receptor was isolated from a woman aged 25 to 45 who had recovered from COVID-19.

The DNA of the CDR3 is TGTGCCAGCAGTGACGCTAGCGGGGCCCCAGATACGCAGTATTTT. This codes for CASSDASGAPDTQYF. This chain joins TRBV2 and TRBJ2-3, with 9 positions matching TRBD2. The V segment lost 3 bases and the J segment 4 bases; nucleotides outside the gene matches: 5. The CDR3 extends over 15 amino acids. Germline CDR1 is SNHLY and CDR2 is FYNNEI.